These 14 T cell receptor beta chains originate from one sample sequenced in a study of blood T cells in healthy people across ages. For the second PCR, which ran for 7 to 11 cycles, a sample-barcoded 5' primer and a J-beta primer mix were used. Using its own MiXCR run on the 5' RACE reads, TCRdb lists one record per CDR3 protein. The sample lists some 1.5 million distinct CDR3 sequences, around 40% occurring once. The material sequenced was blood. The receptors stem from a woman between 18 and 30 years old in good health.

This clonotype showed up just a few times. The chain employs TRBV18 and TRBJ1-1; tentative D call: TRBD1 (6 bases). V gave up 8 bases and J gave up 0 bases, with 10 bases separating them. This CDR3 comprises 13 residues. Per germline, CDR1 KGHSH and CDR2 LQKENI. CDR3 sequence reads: CASQQGLNTEAFF. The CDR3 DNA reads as TGTGCCAGCCAGCAGGGGTTGAACACTGAAGCTTTCTTT.

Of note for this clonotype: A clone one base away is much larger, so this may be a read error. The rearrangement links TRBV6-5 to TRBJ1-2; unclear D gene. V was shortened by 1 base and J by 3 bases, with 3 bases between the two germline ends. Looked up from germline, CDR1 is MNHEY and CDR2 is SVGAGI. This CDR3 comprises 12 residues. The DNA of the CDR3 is TGTGCCAGCAGTTACTTGGACTATGGCTACACCTTC. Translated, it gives CASSYLDYGYTF.

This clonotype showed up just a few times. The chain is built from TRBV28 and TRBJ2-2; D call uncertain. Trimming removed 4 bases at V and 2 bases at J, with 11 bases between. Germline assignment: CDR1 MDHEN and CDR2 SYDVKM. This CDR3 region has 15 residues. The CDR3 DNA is TGTGCCAGCAGTTCCCCGGACCAAAACACCGGGGAGCTGTTTTTT. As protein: CASSSPDQNTGELFF.

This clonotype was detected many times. This chain's CDR3 is CASSGLTLDEQFF. CDR3 nucleotides: TGTGCCAGCAGCGGACTAACTCTCGATGAGCAGTTCTTC. The gene calls are TRBV7-9 and TRBJ2-1; the D gene is possibly TRBD2 (6 bases). The V end was cut by 5 bases, the J end by 8 bases, with 13 bases between. The CDR3 loop spans 13 amino acids. The germline V gene encodes CDR1 SEHNR and CDR2 FQNEAQ (reference sequence). Based on the CDR3 plus reference TRBV7-9 and TRBJ2-1, the full variable domain is DTGVSQNPRHKITKRGQNVTFRCDPISEHNRLYWYRQTLGQGPEFLTYFQNEAQLEKSRLLSDRFSAERPKGSFSTLEIQRTEQGDSAMYLCASSGLTLDEQFFGPGTRLTVL.

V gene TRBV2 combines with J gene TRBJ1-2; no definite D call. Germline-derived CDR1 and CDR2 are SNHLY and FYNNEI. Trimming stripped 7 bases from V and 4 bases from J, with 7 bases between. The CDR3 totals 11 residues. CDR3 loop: CASTQVYGYTF. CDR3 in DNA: TGTGCCAGCACTCAGGTCTATGGCTACACCTTC. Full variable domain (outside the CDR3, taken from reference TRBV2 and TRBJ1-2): EPEVTQTPSHQVTQMGQEVILRCVPISNHLYFYWYRQILGQKVEFLVSFYNNEISEKSEIFDDQFSVERPDGSNFTLKIRSTKLEDSAMYFCASTQVYGYTFGSGTRLTVV.

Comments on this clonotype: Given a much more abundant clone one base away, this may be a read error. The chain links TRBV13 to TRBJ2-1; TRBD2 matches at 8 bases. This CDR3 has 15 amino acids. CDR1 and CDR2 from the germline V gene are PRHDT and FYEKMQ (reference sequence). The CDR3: CARSLVGLAGNEQFF. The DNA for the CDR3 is TGTGCCAGAAGCTTAGTCGGGCTAGCGGGCAATGAGCAGTTCTTC.

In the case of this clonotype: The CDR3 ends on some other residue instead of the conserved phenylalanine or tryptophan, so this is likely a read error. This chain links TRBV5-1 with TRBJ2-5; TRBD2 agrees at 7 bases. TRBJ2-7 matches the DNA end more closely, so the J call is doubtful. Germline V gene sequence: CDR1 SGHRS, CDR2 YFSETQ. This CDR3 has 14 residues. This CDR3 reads CASSLAGDYYEQYL. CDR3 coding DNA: TGCGCCAGCAGCTTGGCGGGGGACTACTACGAGCAGTACCTC.

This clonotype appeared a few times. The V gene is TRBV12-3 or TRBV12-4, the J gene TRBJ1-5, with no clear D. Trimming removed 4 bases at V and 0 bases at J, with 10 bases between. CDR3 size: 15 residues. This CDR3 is CASSSDRLSNQPQHF. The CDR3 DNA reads TGTGCCAGCAGTTCGGACCGCCTTAGCAATCAGCCCCAGCATTTT.

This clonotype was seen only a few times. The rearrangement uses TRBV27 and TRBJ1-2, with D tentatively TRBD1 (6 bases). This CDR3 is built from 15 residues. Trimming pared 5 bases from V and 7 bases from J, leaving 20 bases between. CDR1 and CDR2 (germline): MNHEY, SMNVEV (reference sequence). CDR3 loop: CASSQAYRVRAGYTF. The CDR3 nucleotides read TGTGCCAGCAGTCAAGCCTACAGGGTAAGGGCTGGCTACACCTTC.

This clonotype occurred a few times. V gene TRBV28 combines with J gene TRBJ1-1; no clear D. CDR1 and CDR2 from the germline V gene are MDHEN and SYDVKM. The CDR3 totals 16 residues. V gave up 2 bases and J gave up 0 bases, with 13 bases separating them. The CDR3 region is CASSLTPGRMNTEAFF. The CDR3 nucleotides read TGTGCCAGCAGTTTAACCCCCGGCCGGATGAACACTGAAGCTTTCTTT.

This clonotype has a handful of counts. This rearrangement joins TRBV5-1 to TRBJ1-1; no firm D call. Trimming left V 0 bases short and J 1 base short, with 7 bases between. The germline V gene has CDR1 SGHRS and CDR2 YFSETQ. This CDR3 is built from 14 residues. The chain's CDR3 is CASSLGYPNTEAFF. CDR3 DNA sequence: TGCGCCAGCAGCTTGGGATACCCGAACACTGAAGCTTTCTTT.

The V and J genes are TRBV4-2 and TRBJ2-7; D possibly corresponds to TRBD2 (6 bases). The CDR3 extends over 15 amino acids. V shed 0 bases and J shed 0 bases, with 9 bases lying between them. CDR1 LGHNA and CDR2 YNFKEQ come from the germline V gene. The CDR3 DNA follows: TGTGCCAGCAGCCAAGATGGGGGGAGCTCCTACGAGCAGTACTTC. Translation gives CASSQDGGSSYEQYF.

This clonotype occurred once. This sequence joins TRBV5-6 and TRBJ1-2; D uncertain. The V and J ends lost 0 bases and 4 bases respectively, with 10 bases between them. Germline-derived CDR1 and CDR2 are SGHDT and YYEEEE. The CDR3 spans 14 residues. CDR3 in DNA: TGTGCCAGCAGCTTGGAAACGGGGAGCTATGGCTACACCTTC. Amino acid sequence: CASSLETGSYGYTF.

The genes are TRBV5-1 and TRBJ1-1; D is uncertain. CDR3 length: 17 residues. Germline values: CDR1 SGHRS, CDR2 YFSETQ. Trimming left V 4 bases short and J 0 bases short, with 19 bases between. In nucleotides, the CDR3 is TGCGCCAGCAGCACCTCTGGTGCAGCCGTAATGAACACTGAAGCTTTCTTT. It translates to CASSTSGAAVMNTEAFF.